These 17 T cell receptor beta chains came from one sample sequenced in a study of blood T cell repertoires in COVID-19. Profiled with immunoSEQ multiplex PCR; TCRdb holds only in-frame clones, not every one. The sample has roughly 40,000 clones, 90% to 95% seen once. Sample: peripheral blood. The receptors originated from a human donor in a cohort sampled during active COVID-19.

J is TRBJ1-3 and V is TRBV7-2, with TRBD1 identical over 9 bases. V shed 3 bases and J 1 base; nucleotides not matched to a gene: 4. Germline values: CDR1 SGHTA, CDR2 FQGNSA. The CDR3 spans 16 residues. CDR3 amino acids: CASSFGTGFSGNTIYF. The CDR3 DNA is TGTGCCAGCAGCTTCGGGACAGGGTTTTCTGGAAACACCATATATTTT.

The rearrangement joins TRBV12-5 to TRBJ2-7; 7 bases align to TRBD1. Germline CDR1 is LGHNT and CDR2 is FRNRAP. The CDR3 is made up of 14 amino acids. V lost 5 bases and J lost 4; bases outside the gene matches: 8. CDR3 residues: CASGNRGIGYEQYF. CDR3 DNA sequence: TGTGCTAGTGGTAACAGGGGAATTGGTTACGAGCAGTACTTC.

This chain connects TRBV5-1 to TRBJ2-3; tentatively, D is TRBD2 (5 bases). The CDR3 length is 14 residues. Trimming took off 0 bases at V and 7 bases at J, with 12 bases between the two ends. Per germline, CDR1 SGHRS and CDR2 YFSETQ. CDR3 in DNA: TGCGCCAGCAGCTTGGGAGCTACTAGTCATACGCAGTATTTT. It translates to CASSLGATSHTQYF.

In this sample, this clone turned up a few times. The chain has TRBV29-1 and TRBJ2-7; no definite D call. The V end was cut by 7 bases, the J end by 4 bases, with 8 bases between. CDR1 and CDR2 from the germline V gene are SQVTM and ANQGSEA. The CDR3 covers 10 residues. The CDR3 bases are TGCAGCGCCGAAGCTTACGAGCAGTACTTC. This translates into CSAEAYEQYF.

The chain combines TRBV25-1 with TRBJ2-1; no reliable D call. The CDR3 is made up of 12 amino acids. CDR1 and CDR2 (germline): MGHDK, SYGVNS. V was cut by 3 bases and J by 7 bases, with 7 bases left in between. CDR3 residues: CASSDIVNEQFF. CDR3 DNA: TGTGCCAGCAGTGATATCGTGAATGAGCAGTTCTTC. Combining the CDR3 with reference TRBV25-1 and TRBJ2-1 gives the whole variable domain EADIYQTPRYLVIGTGKKITLECSQTMGHDKMYWYQQDPGMELHLIHYSYGVNSTEKGDLSSESTVSRIRTEHFPLTLESARPSHTSQYLCASSDIVNEQFFGPGTRLTVL.

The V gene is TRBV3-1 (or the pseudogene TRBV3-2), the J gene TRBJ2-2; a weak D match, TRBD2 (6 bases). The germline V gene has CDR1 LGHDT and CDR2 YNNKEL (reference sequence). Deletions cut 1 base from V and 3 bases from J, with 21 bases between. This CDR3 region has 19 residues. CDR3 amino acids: CASSQGQTAGTHDTGELFF. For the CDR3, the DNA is TGTGCCAGCAGCCAAGGACAAACCGCCGGGACTCATGACACCGGGGAGCTGTTTTTT.

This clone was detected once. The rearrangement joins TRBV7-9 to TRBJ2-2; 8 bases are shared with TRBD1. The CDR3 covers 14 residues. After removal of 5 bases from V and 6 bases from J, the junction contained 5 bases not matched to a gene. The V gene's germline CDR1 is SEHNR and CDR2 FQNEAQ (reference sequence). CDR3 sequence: CASSLKTGAGELFF. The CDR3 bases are TGTGCCAGCAGCCTAAAGACAGGGGCCGGGGAGCTGTTTTTT.

The CDR3 loop is CASSQTRGDYGYTF. In nucleotides, the CDR3 is TGTGCCAGCAGCCAAACTCGGGGAGACTATGGCTACACCTTC. The chain uses TRBV3-1 (or the pseudogene TRBV3-2) and TRBJ1-2; D is uncertain. V lost 2 bases and J 3 bases, leaving 10 bases between the germline ends. In germline, CDR1 is LGHDT, CDR2 YNNKEL (reference sequence). The CDR3 has 14 residues.

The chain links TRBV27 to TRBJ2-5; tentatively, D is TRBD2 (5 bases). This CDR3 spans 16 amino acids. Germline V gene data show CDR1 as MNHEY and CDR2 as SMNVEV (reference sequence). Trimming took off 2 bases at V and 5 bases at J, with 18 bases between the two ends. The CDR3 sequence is CASSLGVAPRYETQYF. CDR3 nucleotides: TGTGCCAGCAGTTTAGGGGTAGCGCCAAGGTACGAGACCCAGTACTTC.

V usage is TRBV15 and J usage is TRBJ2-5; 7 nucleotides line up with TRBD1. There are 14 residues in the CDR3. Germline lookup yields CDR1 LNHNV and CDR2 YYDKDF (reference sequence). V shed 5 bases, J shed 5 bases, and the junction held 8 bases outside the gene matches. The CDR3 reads CATSVAGGLETQYF. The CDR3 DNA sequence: TGTGCCACCAGCGTCGCAGGGGGATTGGAGACCCAGTACTTC. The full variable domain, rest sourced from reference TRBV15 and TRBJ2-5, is DAMVIQNPRYQVTQFGKPVTLSCSQTLNHNVMYWYQQKSSQAPKLLFHYYDKDFNNEADTPDNFQSRRPNTSFCFLDIRSPGLGDTAMYLCATSVAGGLETQYFGPGTRLLVL.

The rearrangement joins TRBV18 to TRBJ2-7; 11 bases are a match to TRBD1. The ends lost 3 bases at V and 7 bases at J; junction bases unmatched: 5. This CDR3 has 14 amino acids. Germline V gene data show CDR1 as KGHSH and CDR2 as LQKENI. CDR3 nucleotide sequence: TGTGCCAGCTCACCTGGACAGGGGGCCGGGGAGCAGTACTTC. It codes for CASSPGQGAGEQYF.

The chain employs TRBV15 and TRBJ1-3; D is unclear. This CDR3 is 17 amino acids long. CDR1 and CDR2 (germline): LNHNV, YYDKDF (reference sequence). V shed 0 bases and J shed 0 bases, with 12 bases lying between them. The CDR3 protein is CATSRDNTGGSGNTIYF. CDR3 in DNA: TGTGCCACCAGCAGAGATAATACGGGAGGCTCTGGAAACACCATATATTTT.

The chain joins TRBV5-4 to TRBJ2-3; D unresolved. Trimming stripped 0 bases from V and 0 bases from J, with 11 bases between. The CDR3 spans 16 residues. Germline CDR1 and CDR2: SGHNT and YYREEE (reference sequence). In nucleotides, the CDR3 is TGTGCCAGCAGCTTGGTCGCGTCCCCAAGCACAGATACGCAGTATTTT. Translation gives CASSLVASPSTDTQYF.

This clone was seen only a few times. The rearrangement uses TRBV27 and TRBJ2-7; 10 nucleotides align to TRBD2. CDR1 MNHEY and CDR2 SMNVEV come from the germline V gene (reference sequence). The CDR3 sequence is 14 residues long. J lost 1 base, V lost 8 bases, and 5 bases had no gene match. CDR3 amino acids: CASRLAGDSYEQYF. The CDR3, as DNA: TGTGCCAGCCGGCTAGCGGGGGATTCCTACGAGCAGTACTTC.

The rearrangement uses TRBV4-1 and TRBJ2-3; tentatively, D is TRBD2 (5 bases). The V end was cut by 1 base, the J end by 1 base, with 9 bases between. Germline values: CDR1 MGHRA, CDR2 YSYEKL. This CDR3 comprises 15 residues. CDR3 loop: CASSQVSSRTDTQYF. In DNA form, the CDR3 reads TGCGCCAGCAGCCAAGTTTCTAGCCGCACAGATACGCAGTATTTT.

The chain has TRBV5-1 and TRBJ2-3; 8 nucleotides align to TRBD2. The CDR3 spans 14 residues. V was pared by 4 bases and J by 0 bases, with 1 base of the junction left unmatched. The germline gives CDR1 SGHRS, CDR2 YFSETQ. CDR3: CASSRGGSTDTQYF. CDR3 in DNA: TGCGCCAGCAGCCGGGGGGGTAGCACAGATACGCAGTATTTT.

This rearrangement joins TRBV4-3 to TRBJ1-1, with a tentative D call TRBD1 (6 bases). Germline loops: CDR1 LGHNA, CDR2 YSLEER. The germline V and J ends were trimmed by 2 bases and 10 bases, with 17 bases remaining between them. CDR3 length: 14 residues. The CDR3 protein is CASSQYSGDGSAFF. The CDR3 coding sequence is TGCGCCAGCAGCCAATATTCAGGGGATGGTTCAGCTTTCTTT.